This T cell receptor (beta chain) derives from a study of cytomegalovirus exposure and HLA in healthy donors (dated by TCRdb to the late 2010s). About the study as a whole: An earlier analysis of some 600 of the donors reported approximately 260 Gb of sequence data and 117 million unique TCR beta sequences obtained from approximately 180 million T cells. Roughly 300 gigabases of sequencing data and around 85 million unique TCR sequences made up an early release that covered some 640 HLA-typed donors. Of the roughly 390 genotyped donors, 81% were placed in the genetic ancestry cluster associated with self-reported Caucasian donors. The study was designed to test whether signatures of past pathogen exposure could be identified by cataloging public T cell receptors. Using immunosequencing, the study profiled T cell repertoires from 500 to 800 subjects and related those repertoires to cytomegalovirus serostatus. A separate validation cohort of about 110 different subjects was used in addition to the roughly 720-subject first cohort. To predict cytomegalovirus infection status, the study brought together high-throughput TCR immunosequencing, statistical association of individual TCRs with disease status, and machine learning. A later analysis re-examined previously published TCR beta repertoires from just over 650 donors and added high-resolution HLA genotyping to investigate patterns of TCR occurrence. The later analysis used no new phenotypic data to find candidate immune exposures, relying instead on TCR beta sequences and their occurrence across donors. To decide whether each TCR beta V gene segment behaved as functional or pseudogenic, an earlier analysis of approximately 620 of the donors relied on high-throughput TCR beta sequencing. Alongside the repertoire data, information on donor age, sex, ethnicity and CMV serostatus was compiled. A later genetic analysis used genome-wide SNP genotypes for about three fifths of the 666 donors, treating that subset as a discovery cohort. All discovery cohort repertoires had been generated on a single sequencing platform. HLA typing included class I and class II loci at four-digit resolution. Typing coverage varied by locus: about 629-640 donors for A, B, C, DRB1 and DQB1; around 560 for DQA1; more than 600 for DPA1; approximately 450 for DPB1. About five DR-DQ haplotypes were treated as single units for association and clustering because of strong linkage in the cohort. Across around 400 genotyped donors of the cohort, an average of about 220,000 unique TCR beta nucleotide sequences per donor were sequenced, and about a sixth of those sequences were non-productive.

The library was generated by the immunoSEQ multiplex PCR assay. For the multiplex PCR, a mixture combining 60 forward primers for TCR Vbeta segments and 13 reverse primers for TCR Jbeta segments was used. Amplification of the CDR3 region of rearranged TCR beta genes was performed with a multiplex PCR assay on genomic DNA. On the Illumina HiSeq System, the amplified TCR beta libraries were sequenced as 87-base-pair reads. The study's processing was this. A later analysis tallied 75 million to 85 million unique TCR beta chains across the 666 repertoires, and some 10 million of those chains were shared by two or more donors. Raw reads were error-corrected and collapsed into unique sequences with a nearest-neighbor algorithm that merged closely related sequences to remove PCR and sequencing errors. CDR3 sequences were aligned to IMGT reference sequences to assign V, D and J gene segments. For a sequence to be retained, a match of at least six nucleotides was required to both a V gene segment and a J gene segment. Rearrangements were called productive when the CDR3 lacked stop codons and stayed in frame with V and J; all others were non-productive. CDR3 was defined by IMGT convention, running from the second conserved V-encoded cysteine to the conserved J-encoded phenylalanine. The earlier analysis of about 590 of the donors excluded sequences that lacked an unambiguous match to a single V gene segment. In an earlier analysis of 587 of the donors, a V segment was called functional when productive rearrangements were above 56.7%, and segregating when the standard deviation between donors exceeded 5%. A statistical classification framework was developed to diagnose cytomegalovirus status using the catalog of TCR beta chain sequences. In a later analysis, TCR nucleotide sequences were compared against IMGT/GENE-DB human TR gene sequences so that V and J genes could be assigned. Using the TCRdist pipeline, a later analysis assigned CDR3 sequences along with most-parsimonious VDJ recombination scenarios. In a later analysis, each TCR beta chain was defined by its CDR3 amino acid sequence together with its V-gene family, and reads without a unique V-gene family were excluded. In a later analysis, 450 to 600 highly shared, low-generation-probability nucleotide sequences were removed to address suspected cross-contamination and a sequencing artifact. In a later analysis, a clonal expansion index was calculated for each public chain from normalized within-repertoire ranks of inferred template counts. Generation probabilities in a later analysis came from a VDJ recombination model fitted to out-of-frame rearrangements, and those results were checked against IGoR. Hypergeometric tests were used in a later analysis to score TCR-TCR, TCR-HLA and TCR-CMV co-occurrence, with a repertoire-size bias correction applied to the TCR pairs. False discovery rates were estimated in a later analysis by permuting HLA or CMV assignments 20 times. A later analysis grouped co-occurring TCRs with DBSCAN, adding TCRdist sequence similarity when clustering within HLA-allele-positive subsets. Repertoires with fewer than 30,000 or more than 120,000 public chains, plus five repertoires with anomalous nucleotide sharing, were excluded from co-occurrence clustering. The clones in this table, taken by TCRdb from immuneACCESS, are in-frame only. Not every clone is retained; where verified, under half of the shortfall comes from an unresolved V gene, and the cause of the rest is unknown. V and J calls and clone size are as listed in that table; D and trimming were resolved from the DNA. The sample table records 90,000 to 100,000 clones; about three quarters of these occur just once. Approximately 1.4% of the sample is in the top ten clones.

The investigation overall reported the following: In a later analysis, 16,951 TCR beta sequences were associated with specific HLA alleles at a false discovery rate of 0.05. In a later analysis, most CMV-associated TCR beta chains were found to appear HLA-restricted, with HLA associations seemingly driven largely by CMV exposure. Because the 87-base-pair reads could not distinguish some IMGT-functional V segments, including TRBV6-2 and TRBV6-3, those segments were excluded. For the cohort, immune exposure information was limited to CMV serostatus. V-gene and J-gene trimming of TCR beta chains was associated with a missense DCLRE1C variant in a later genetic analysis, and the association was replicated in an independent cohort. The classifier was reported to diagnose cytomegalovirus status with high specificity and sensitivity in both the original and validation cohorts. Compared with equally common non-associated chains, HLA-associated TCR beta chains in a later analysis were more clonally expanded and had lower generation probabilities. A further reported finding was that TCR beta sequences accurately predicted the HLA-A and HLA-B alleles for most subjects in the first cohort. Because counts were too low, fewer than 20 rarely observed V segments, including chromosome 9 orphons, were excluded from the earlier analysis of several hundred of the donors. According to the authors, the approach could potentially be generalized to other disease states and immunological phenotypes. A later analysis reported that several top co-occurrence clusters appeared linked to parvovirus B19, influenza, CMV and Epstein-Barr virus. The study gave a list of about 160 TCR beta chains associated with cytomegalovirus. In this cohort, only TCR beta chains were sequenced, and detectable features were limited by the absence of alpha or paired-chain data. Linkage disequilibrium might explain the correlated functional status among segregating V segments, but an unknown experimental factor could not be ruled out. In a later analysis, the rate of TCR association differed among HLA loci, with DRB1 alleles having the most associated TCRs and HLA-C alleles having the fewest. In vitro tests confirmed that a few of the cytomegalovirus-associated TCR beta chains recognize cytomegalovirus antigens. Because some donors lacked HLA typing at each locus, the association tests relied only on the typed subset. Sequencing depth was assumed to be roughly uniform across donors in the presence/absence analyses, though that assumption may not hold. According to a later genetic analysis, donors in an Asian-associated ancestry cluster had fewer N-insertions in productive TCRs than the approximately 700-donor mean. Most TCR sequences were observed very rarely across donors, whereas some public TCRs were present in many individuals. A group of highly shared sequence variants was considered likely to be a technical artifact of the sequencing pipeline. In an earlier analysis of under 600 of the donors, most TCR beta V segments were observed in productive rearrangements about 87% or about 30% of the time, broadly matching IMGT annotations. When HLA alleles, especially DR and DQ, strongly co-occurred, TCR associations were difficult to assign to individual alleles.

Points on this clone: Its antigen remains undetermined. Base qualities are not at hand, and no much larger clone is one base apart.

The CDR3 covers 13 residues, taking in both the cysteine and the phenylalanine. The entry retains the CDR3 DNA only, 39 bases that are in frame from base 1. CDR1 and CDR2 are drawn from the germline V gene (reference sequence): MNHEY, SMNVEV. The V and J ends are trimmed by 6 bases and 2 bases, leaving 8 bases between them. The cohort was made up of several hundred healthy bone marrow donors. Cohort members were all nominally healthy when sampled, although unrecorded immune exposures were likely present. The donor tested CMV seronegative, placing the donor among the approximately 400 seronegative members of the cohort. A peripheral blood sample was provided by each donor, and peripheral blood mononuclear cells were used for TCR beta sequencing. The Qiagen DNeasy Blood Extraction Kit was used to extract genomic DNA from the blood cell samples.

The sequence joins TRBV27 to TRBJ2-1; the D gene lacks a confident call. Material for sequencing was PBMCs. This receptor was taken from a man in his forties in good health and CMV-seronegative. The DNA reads TGTGCCAGCAGGCGGATACCCTACAATGAGCAGTTCTTC. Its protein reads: CASRRIPYNEQFF.